The following is a TCR beta chain sequence with its context. The CDR3 sequence is 17 residues long. The germline V gene encodes CDR1 SGHTA and CDR2 FQGTGA. Trimming stripped 5 bases from V and 4 bases from J, with 20 bases between. The source of the sample is a study of OX40 agonist ivuxolimab in advanced cancers. TCRdb keeps only in-frame clones here, not all; method: immunoSEQ multiplex PCR. The sample lists tens of thousands of clones; around 74% were seen once. The chain couples TRBV7-3 to TRBJ2-2, with a tentative D call TRBD2 (7 bases). This clonotype originated in an adult with an advanced solid tumor such as melanoma, head and neck, liver or kidney cancer. The source was CD4+ or CD8+ T cells sorted from blood, collected in a trial of the OX40 agonist ivuxolimab. This CDR3 reads CASSPMAGGPSTGELFF. DNA of the CDR3: TGTGCCAGCAGCCCTATGGCCGGGGGGCCGAGCACCGGGGAGCTGTTTTTT.